A single sample gave rise to the 3 T cell receptor beta chains below, sequenced in a study of T cell clonality in common variable immunodeficiency. Antigens of these TCRs are unknown. Points from the study as a whole: Reportedly, TCR beta sequences from common variable immunodeficiency showed fewer deletions and N-nucleotide insertions.

The table came from immunoSEQ multiplex PCR; TCRdb's copy has only in-frame clones and leaves some out. This sample has 25,000 to 30,000 clones, each found more than once. The sample was peripheral blood mononuclear cells. The receptors here all came from a human donor with common variable immunodeficiency.

This clone was recorded at least ten times. The sequence runs out 3 residues before the end of the CDR3; the remainder is reconstructed from the germline J gene. This chain connects TRBV14 to TRBJ1-2, with 10 bases lining up with TRBD1. The CDR3 length is 16 residues. The germline CDR1 and CDR2 sequences are SGHDN and FVKESK. J was trimmed by 0 bases and V by 5 bases; bases with no gene match: 6. CDR3 amino acids: CASSARQGATNYGYTF. The sequenced part of the CDR3 DNA is TGTGCCAGCAGCGCGAGACAGGGGGCGACTAACTATGGC.

At least ten counts were recorded for this clone. The CDR3 end falls 3 residues outside the read, so it is completed with the germline J gene. This chain links TRBV7-6 with TRBJ2-1; 10 bases are shared with TRBD2. The CDR3 loop spans 16 amino acids. Trimming at V came to 0 bases and at J to 3 bases, leaving 2 bases not matched to a gene. Germline CDR1 is SGHVS and CDR2 is FNYEAQ. The CDR3 spells CASSLALAGFYNEQFF. The covered CDR3 bases are TGTGCCAGCAGCTTAGCACTAGCGGGGTTCTACAATGAG.

Notes on this clone: The CDR3 end falls 3 residues outside the read, so it is completed with the germline J gene. The chain couples TRBV20-1 to TRBJ2-1; 9 nucleotides align to TRBD2. Germline CDR1 DFQATT, CDR2 SNEGSKA (reference sequence). Trimming took 0 bases from V and 5 from J; bases not matched to a gene: 5. The CDR3 totals 15 residues. CDR3 residues: CSARELAGVHNEQFF. The sequenced CDR3 bases are TGCAGTGCTAGAGAGTTAGCGGGAGTCCACAATGAG.